This paragraph reports one T cell receptor (beta chain). Germline V lookup: CDR1 SGDLS, CDR2 YYNGEE. The CDR3 is 13 residues long. V lost 3 bases and J 4 bases, leaving 10 bases between the germline ends. The data stem from a study of T cell changes during pregnancy in multiple sclerosis. Assay used: immunoSEQ multiplex PCR; TCRdb lists only in-frame clones, some missing. The sample has approximately 100,000 clones; roughly 94% are singletons. The source material was peripheral blood, sampled after pregnancy. This chain links TRBV9 with TRBJ1-1; no firm D call. The receptor was isolated from a female donor in good health, enrolled as a control in a pregnancy study. The CDR3 DNA is TGTGCCAGCAGCGCCTCAGAACGCACTGAAGCTTTCTTT. Protein: CASSASERTEAFF.